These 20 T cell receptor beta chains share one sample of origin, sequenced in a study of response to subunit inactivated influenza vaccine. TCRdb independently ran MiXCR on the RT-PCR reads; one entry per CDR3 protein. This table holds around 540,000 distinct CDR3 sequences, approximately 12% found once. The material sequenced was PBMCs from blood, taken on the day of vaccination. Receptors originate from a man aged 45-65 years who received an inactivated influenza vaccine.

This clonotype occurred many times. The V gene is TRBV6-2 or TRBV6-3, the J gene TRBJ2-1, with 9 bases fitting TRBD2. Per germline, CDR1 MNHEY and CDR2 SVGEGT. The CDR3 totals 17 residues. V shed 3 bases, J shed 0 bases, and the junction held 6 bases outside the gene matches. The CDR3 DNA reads TGTGCCAGCAGTTATTGGTCTAGCGGGGTCTCCTACAATGAGCAGTTCTTC. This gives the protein CASSYWSSGVSYNEQFF.

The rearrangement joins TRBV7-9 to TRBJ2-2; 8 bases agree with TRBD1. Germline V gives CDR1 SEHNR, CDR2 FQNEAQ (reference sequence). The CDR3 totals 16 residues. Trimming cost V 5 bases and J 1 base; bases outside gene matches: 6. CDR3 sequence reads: CASSESDRENTGELFF. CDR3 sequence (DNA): TGTGCCAGCAGCGAATCGGACAGGGAGAACACCGGGGAGCTGTTTTTT.

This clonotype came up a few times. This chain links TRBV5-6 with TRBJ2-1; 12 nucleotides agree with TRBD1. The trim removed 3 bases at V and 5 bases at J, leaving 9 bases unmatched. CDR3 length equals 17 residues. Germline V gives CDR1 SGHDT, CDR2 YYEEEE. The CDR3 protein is CASSSNWDRGRNNEQFF. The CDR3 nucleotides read TGTGCCAGCAGCTCCAATTGGGACAGGGGGCGAAACAATGAGCAGTTCTTC.

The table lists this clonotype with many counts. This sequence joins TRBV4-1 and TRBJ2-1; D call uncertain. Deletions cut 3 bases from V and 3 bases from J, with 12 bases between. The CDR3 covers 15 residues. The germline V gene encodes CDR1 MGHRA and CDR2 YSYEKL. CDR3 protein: CASSQLVGIYNEQFF. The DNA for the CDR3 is TGCGCCAGCAGCCAGCTCGTGGGGATCTACAATGAGCAGTTCTTC.

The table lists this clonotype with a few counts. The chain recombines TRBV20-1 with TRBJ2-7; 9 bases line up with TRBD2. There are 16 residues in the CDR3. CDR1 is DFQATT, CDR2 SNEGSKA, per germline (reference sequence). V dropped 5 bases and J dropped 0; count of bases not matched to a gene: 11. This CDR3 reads CSAGGSGGLGSYEQYF. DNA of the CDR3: TGCAGTGCTGGAGGTAGCGGGGGCCTCGGCTCCTACGAGCAGTACTTC.

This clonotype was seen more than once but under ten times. CDR3 sequence (DNA): TGTGCCAGCAGTTTAGCCGTCGGACAACCCTACAATGAGCAGTTCTTC. Protein: CASSLAVGQPYNEQFF. The genes are TRBV12-3 or TRBV12-4 and TRBJ2-1; the D gene is possibly TRBD1 (5 bases). The CDR3 runs 16 residues. Deletions cut 0 bases from V and 2 bases from J, with 11 bases between.

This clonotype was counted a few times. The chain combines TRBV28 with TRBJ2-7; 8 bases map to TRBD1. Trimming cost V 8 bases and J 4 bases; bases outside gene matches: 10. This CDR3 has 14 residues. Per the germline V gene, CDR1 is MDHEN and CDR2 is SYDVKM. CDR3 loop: CASGQGPWAYEQYF. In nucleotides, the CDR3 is TGTGCCAGCGGACAGGGCCCTTGGGCGTACGAGCAGTACTTC. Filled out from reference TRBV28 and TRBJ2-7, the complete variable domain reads DVKVTQSSRYLVKRTGEKVFLECVQDMDHENMFWYRQDPGLGLRLIYFSYDVKMKEKGDIPEGYSVSREKKERFSLILESASTNQTSMYLCASGQGPWAYEQYFGPGTRLTVT.

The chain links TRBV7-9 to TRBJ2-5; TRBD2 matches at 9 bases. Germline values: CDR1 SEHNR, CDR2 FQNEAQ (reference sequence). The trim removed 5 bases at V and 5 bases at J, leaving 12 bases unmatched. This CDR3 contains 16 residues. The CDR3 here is CASSVVGGRATETQYF. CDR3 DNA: TGTGCCAGCAGCGTTGTCGGCGGGAGGGCCACCGAGACCCAGTACTTC.

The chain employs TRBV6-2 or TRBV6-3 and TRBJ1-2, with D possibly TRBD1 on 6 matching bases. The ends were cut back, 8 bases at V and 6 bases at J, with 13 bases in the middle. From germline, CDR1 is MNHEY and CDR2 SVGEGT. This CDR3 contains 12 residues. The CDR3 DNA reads TGTGCCAGCTCTGACAGGACCGATGGCTACACCTTC. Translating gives CASSDRTDGYTF.

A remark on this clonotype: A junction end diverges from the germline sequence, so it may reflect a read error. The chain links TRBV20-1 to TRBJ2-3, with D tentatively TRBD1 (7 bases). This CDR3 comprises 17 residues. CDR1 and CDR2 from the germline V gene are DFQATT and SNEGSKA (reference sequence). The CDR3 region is CSARVRLRGESTDTQYF. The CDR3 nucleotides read TGCAGTGCGAGAGTTAGGCTCAGGGGGGAAAGCACAGATACGCAGTATTTT.

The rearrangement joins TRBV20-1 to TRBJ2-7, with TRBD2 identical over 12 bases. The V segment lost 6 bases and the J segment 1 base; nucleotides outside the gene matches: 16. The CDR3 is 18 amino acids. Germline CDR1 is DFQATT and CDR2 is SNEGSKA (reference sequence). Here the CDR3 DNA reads TGCAGTGCCGTCCAGCTGATCGGGACTAGCGGGTATTCCTACGAGCAGTACTTC. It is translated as CSAVQLIGTSGYSYEQYF.

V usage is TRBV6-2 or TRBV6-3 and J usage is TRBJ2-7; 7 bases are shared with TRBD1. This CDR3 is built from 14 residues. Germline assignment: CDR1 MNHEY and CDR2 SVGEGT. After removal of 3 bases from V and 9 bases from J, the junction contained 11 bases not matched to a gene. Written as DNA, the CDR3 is TGTGCCAGCAGTTATCCCTACACAGGGGACAGGCAGTACTTC. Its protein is CASSYPYTGDRQYF.

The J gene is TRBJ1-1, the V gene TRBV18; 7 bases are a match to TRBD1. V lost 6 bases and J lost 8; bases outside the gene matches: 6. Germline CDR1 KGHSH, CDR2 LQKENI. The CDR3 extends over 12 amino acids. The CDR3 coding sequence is TGTGCCAGCTCCCGAGGACAGGCCGAAGCTTTCTTT. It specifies CASSRGQAEAFF.

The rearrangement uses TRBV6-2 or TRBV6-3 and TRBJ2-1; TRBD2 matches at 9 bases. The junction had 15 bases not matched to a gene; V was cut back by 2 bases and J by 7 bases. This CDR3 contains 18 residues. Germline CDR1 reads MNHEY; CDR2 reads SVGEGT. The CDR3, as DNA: TGTGCCAGCAGTTACACGGATTGGGCGGGAGGGCTATATAATGAGCAGTTCTTC. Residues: CASSYTDWAGGLYNEQFF.

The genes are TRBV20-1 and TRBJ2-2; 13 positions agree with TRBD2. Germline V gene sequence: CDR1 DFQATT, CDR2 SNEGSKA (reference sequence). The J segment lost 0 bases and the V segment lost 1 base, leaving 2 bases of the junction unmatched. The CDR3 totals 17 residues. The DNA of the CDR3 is TGCAGTGCTAGAGGACTAGCGGGGGGTCCGAACACCGGGGAGCTGTTTTTT. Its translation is CSARGLAGGPNTGELFF.

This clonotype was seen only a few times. The CDR3: CSARWQYF. Written as DNA, the CDR3 is TGCAGTGCTAGATGGCAGTACTTC. This chain joins TRBV20-1 and TRBJ2-7, with D unclear. The CDR3 sequence is 8 residues long. The V and J ends lost 2 bases and 9 bases respectively, with 2 bases between them. Germline lookup yields CDR1 DFQATT and CDR2 SNEGSKA (reference sequence).

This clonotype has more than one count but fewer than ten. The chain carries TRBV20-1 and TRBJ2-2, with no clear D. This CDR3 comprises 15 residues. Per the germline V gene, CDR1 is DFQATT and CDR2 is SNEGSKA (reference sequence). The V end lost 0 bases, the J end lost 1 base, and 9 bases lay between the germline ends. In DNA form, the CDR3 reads TGCAGTGCTAGAGATGGTAACATGAACACCGGGGAGCTGTTTTTT. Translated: CSARDGNMNTGELFF.

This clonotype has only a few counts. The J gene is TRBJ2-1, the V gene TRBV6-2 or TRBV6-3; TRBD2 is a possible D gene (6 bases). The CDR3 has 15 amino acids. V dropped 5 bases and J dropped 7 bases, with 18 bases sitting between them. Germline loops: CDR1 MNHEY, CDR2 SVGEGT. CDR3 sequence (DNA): TGTGCCAGCAGTCTCCAGGCGGGACTTGGTAATGAGCAGTTCTTC. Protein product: CASSLQAGLGNEQFF.

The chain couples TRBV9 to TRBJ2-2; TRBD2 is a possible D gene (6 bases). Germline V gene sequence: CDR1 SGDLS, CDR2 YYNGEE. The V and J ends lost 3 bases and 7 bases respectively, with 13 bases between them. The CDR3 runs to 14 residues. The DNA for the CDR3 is TGTGCCAGCAGCGGGCCGATAGCGGACGGGGAGCTGTTTTTT. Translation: CASSGPIADGELFF.

The CDR3 DNA sequence: TGCAGTGCTACTGAACGTAGCAATCAGCCCCAGCATTTT. Protein product: CSATERSNQPQHF. The gene calls are TRBV20-1 and TRBJ1-5, with D hard to call. This CDR3 has 13 residues. Germline CDR1 is DFQATT and CDR2 is SNEGSKA (reference sequence). V lost 4 bases and J lost 0, with 7 bases in between.